This section outlines one T cell receptor beta chain sequence together with its context. Other DNA sequences in the same sample also yield this CDR3. The data derive from a study of cytomegalovirus exposure and HLA in healthy donors. The PCR ran on 60 Vbeta and 13 Jbeta primers. Some clones are missing from TCRdb's copy, which holds only in-frame ones; the method was immunoSEQ multiplex PCR. The data contain some 130,000 clones, approximately 80% of them singletons. Source material: PBMCs. The receptor's source is a male donor in good health and CMV-seropositive.

The DNA for the CDR3 is TGTGCCAGCAGTTTACTTCTAGCGGGGGGGCCCTACGAGCAGTACTTC. It is translated as CASSLLLAGGPYEQYF. V is TRBV27 and J is TRBJ2-7, with 12 bases identical to TRBD2. V lost 2 bases and J lost 2; bases outside the gene matches: 4. Germline V lookup: CDR1 MNHEY, CDR2 SMNVEV (reference sequence). The CDR3 contains 16 residues.